What follows is one T cell receptor beta chain and its context. No antigen is known for it. These data originate in a study of graft-versus-host responses after intestinal transplantation. Overall study: As for transplant type, recipients had multivisceral, liver-intestinal, or isolated intestinal grafts. Anti-thymocyte globulin served as induction for all recipients, who then took tacrolimus and steroids for approximately three years. Study-wide findings and caveats: In recipient marrow, GvH clones were found, and some appeared first in ileum or blood. Across patients carrying graft-donor T cell macrochimerism, allografts held high graft-versus-host to host-versus-graft clonal ratios.

Generated by immunoSEQ multiplex PCR, the TCRdb table keeps only in-frame clones and is missing some. The table shows tens of thousands of clones, with about four fifths occurring only once. The germline V gene has CDR1 MNHEY and CDR2 SMNVEV (reference sequence). CDR3 length equals 14 residues. With 5 bases clipped from V and 6 bases from J, the junction kept 7 bases outside the gene matches. This chain connects TRBV27 to TRBJ2-3; 8 bases are shared with TRBD2. The origin of this receptor is a human donor who received an intestinal transplant. The sample consisted of unstimulated CD8+ T cells sorted from spleen or lymph node cells, taken before intestinal transplant. The CDR3 nucleotides read TGTGCCAGCAGTCTACGAGCGGGAGTTGATACGCAGTATTTT. It is translated as CASSLRAGVDTQYF.